These 14 T cell receptor beta chains originate from one sample sequenced in a study of lymphopenia after photon versus proton radiotherapy. Only in-frame clones appear in the TCRdb table, and some are missing; sequencing was by immunoSEQ multiplex PCR. The data hold more than 70,000 clones, with around 80% observed a single time. Here the sequenced sample was peripheral blood, taken from a patient treated with proton-based radiotherapy. The source of these receptors is a man in his fifties or sixties with pancreatic cancer.

The chain combines TRBV11-2 with TRBJ2-3, with TRBD2 matching over 8 bases. CDR1 is SGHAT, CDR2 FQNNGV, per germline. V lost 2 bases, J lost 3 bases, and 7 bases stayed unmatched. The CDR3 has 16 amino acids. This chain's CDR3 is CASSLLPGLGTDTQYF. CDR3 nucleotides: TGTGCCAGCAGCTTACTTCCGGGACTAGGAACAGATACGCAGTATTTT.

This clone was observed once. V is TRBV28 and J is TRBJ2-7, with no clear D. V was clipped by 5 bases and J by 2 bases, with 7 bases between them. The CDR3 has 12 amino acids. CDR1 and CDR2 (germline): MDHEN, SYDVKM. The CDR3 DNA reads as TGTGCCAGCAGTGTAGCAGCCTACGAGCAGTACTTC. This sequence encodes CASSVAAYEQYF.

The CDR3 bases are TGTGCCAGCAGCCCAAGAACCCTGCGACTAGCGGAATACAATGAGCAGTTCTTC. It encodes CASSPRTLRLAEYNEQFF. The chain joins TRBV7-3 to TRBJ2-1, with 9 bases aligning to TRBD2. V lost 5 bases and J lost 4; bases outside the gene matches: 15. The CDR3 sequence is 18 residues long. Germline V lookup: CDR1 SGHTA, CDR2 FQGTGA.

The rearrangement uses TRBV30 and TRBJ1-3, with D uncertain. Looked up from germline, CDR1 is GTSNPN and CDR2 is SVGIG (reference sequence). V was shortened by 3 bases and J by 0 bases, with 12 bases between the two germline ends. This CDR3 contains 15 residues. CDR3: CAWRIAGFSGNTIYF. CDR3 sequence (DNA): TGTGCCTGGAGAATCGCGGGATTCTCTGGAAACACCATATATTTT.

This clone was counted only a few times. The chain combines TRBV7-9 with TRBJ2-5; D is undetermined. Trimming removed 5 bases from V and 0 bases from J, with 10 bases in between. The germline V gene has CDR1 SEHNR and CDR2 FQNEAQ (reference sequence). The CDR3 totals 14 residues. The chain's CDR3 is CASSLGRNQETQYF. CDR3 DNA: TGTGCCAGCAGCCTCGGACGGAACCAAGAGACCCAGTACTTC.

This chain uses TRBV29-1 with TRBJ2-3; TRBD2 matches at 7 bases. The length of the CDR3 is 16 residues. V shed 6 bases, J shed 2 bases, and the junction held 14 bases outside the gene matches. Germline V gene data show CDR1 as SQVTM and CDR2 as ANQGSEA. The CDR3 here is CSVQSGASGFTDTQYF. CDR3 in DNA: TGCAGCGTCCAATCTGGAGCTAGCGGCTTCACAGATACGCAGTATTTT.

The chain has TRBV6-5 and TRBJ2-2; D gene uncertain. V lost 0 bases and J lost 1, with 6 bases in between. From germline, CDR1 is MNHEY and CDR2 SVGAGI. The CDR3 consists of 15 residues. CDR3 sequence (DNA): TGTGCCAGCAGTTACTCGAACAGGAACACCGGGGAGCTGTTTTTT. Translating it yields CASSYSNRNTGELFF.

This chain joins TRBV28 and TRBJ1-2; D is possibly TRBD1 (5 bases). The V gene lost 6 bases and the J gene lost 10 bases, with 18 bases spanning the gap. Germline values: CDR1 MDHEN, CDR2 SYDVKM. This CDR3 comprises 13 residues. CDR3: CASSDSPNTDYTF. CDR3 bases: TGTGCCAGCAGCGACAGCCCGAATACCGACTACACCTTC.

The gene calls are TRBV18 and TRBJ1-4; the D is unclear. Germline CDR1 and CDR2: KGHSH and LQKENI. This CDR3 region has 16 residues. V shed 1 base and J shed 0 bases, with 9 bases lying between them. CDR3 amino acids: CASSPRQLTTNEKLFF. The CDR3 region has the DNA TGTGCCAGCTCACCACGGCAACTAACAACTAATGAAAAACTGTTTTTT.

V is TRBV20-1 and J is TRBJ2-7; D is uncertain. Germline V CDR1 and CDR2: DFQATT, SNEGSKA (reference sequence). The CDR3 loop spans 10 amino acids. The CDR3 nucleotides are TGCAGCCCAACCTCCTACGAGCAGTACTTC. This sequence encodes CSPTSYEQYF.

The chain employs TRBV11-3 and TRBJ2-1, with TRBD2 matching 8 bases. V lost 0 bases and J lost 8; bases outside the gene matches: 21. Germline V lookup: CDR1 SGHNT, CDR2 YENEEA. The CDR3 is made up of 20 amino acids. In DNA form, the CDR3 reads TGTGCCAGCAGCTTAGATGGGCGAGGTGCCGGGAGGGGCCAAGGCGATGAGCAGTTCTTC. Translation: CASSLDGRGAGRGQGDEQFF.

The chain uses TRBV5-8 and TRBJ1-4, with TRBD1 matching over 11 bases. Per the germline V gene, CDR1 is SGHTS and CDR2 is YDEGEE. With 4 bases clipped from V and 10 bases from J, the junction kept 6 bases outside the gene matches. The CDR3 spans 14 residues. The CDR3 sequence is CASSLGQGEGKLFF. CDR3 nucleotides: TGTGCCAGCAGCCTGGGACAGGGGGAGGGAAAACTGTTTTTT.

The CDR3 sequence: CASSLDFNYGYTF. The CDR3 DNA sequence: TGTGCCAGCAGTTTAGATTTTAACTATGGCTACACCTTC. The chain is built from TRBV27 and TRBJ1-2, with no clear D. V dropped 2 bases and J dropped 1 base, with 5 bases sitting between them. The CDR3 length is 13 residues. Per germline, CDR1 MNHEY and CDR2 SMNVEV (reference sequence).

This chain joins TRBV6-5 and TRBJ1-1; TRBD1 aligns across 9 bases. Per the germline V gene, CDR1 is MNHEY and CDR2 is SVGAGI. The CDR3 consists of 15 residues. V lost 5 bases, J lost 2 bases, and 6 bases stayed unmatched. In nucleotides, the CDR3 is TGTGCCAGCAGTACCAGACAGGGGGGCAACACTGAAGCTTTCTTT. It translates to CASSTRQGGNTEAFF.